The 2 T cell receptor beta chains reported below all come from one sample, sequenced in a study of blood T cell repertoires in COVID-19. Sequencing used immunoSEQ multiplex PCR; TCRdb keeps in-frame clones, though not all of them. The sample carries roughly 150,000 clones, more than 60% recorded once. Sequencing was carried out using peripheral blood. The receptors originated from a man aged 70-80 years with acute or convalescent COVID-19.

This rearrangement joins TRBV7-2 to TRBJ2-1; 7 bases match TRBD2. From germline, CDR1 is SGHTA and CDR2 FQGNSA. The CDR3 is 15 residues long. Trimming cost V 5 bases and J 3 bases; bases outside gene matches: 7. The CDR3: CASSPSGNNYNEQFF. CDR3 in DNA: TGTGCCAGCAGCCCCAGCGGGAATAACTACAATGAGCAGTTCTTC.

The V gene is TRBV27, the J gene TRBJ1-2, with 9 bases fitting TRBD1. J gave up 6 bases and V 0 bases, and 2 bases lay outside the gene matches. From germline, CDR1 is MNHEY and CDR2 SMNVEV (reference sequence). The CDR3 contains 14 residues. CDR3 amino acids: CASSLSGTGNGYTF. Written as DNA, the CDR3 is TGTGCCAGCAGTTTATCGGGGACAGGGAATGGCTACACCTTC.